Sequencing of this TCR beta chain was carried out in a study of blood T cell repertoires in COVID-19. Study-wide context: Samples of COVID-19 (acute and convalescent) were obtained from the United States, Italy and Spain. Sample material is recorded as cDNA or gDNA derived from T cells, B-cell-depleted T cells, or PBMCs.

This clone was picked up one time. Per the study methods: Amplification with reference gene primers provided the estimates of nucleated cell counts. Generated by immunoSEQ multiplex PCR, the TCRdb table keeps only in-frame clones and is missing some. The DNA was the basis for D and trimming; V, J and clone size are from that table. The sample has 200,000 to 300,000 clones; 84% are singletons. Trimming took 4 bases from V and 0 from J; bases not matched to a gene: 4. In germline, CDR1 is SGHDT, CDR2 YYEEEE. The CDR3 contains 15 residues. Sample: peripheral blood. The J gene is TRBJ1-3, the V gene TRBV5-6; 7 bases are shared with TRBD1. This sequence was found in a man between 60 and 70 years old with acute or convalescent COVID-19. The chain's CDR3 is CASSQGGGSGNTIYF. CDR3 DNA: TGTGCCAGCAGCCAGGGGGGTGGCTCTGGAAACACCATATATTTT. The full variable domain, completed using reference TRBV5-6 and TRBJ1-3, is DAGVTQSPTHLIKTRGQQVTLRCSPKSGHDTVSWYQQALGQGPQFIFQYYEEEERQRGNFPDRFSGHQFPNYSSELNVNALLLGDSALYLCASSQGGGSGNTIYFGEGSWLTVV.